The 30 T cell receptor beta chains given below trace back to one sample, sequenced in a study of T cell responses to AZD1222 COVID-19 vaccine. Some clones are missing from TCRdb's copy, which holds only in-frame ones; the method was immunoSEQ multiplex PCR. This table has about 100,000 clones, 80% to 95% appearing once. Sequencing used peripheral blood, obtained 28 days after the second AZD1222 dose. These receptors were obtained from an adult who received the AZD1222 COVID-19 vaccine.

The rearrangement joins TRBV10-3 to TRBJ2-7; D is perhaps TRBD1 (5 bases). V dropped 3 bases and J dropped 2 bases, with 11 bases sitting between them. Germline V gene lookup returns CDR1 ENHRY and CDR2 SYGVKD. This CDR3 has 14 residues. CDR3 nucleotides: TGTGCCATCAGTGACGGCAGGGCCACCTACGAGCAGTACTTC. It encodes CAISDGRATYEQYF.

This clone was seen a few times. This rearrangement joins TRBV18 to TRBJ1-5; D may be TRBD1 (6 bases). V was trimmed by 6 bases and J by 2 bases, leaving 17 bases between them. CDR3 length: 16 residues. Germline V gene data show CDR1 as KGHSH and CDR2 as LQKENI. CDR3: CASSRRGWDGNQPQHF. In DNA form, the CDR3 reads TGTGCCAGCTCCAGGAGGGGGTGGGATGGCAATCAGCCCCAGCATTTT. Full variable domain (remainder filled in from reference TRBV18 and TRBJ1-5): NAGVMQNPRHLVRRRGQEARLRCSPMKGHSHVYWYRQLPEEGLKFMVYLQKENIIDESGMPKERFSAEFPKEGPSILRIQQVVRGDSAAYFCASSRRGWDGNQPQHFGDGTRLSIL.

The CDR3 is CASSSGQRNGNTIYF. In nucleotides, the CDR3 is TGCGCCAGCAGCTCGGGACAGAGAAATGGAAACACCATATATTTT. The chain employs TRBV5-1 and TRBJ1-3; 7 bases are a match to TRBD1. V lost 3 bases and J lost 3; bases outside the gene matches: 6. The CDR3 sequence is 15 residues long. CDR1 is SGHRS, CDR2 YFSETQ, per germline. Using reference TRBV5-1 and TRBJ1-3 for the parts outside the CDR3, the full variable domain is KAGVTQTPRYLIKTRGQQVTLSCSPISGHRSVSWYQQTPGQGLQFLFEYFSETQRNKGNFPGRFSGRQFSNSRSEMNVSTLELGDSALYLCASSSGQRNGNTIYFGEGSWLTVV.

V gene TRBV19 combines with J gene TRBJ1-3; the D gene is possibly TRBD1 (5 bases). V was pared by 9 bases and J by 5 bases, with 20 bases between. CDR1 and CDR2 (germline): LNHDA, SQIVND (reference sequence). The CDR3 runs to 15 residues. The CDR3 is CASQAPQGNRNTIYF. The CDR3 region has the DNA TGTGCCAGCCAAGCCCCCCAGGGAAACCGAAACACCATATATTTT.

This chain connects TRBV7-9 to TRBJ1-1; D might be TRBD1 (5 bases). Trimming shortened V by 2 bases and J by 5 bases, and 12 bases separated the two germline ends. The CDR3 is 14 amino acids. Germline V gene lookup returns CDR1 SEHNR and CDR2 FQNEAQ (reference sequence). The CDR3: CASSLLAGRTEAFF. CDR3 sequence (DNA): TGTGCCAGCAGCTTATTGGCAGGGAGGACTGAAGCTTTCTTT.

Comment on this clone: One junction end does not reproduce the germline sequence, and a read error may be involved. The chain combines TRBV4-2 with TRBJ1-1; TRBD1 matches at 7 bases. The CDR3 sequence is 13 residues long. Germline V CDR1 and CDR2: LGHNA, YNFKEQ. CDR3 sequence (DNA): TGTGCCAGCAGCAAAGACAGGGTCACTGAAGCTTTCTTT. This encodes CASSKDRVTEAFF.

This rearrangement joins TRBV12-5 to TRBJ1-3; D is uncertain. The V end was cut by 5 bases, the J end by 0 bases, with 11 bases between. The CDR3 is 15 residues long. Germline CDR1 LGHNT, CDR2 FRNRAP. Here the CDR3 DNA reads TGTGCTAGTGGTCCCTCGGGGAGCTCTGGAAACACCATATATTTT. Protein product: CASGPSGSSGNTIYF.

V and J are TRBV28 and TRBJ1-2; perhaps TRBD1 as D (6 bases). This CDR3 has 15 residues. CDR1 and CDR2 from the germline V gene are MDHEN and SYDVKM. Trimming shortened V by 2 bases and J by 4 bases, and 14 bases separated the two germline ends. The CDR3: CASSLGSGVTYGYTF. The DNA of the CDR3 is TGTGCCAGCAGTTTAGGGTCAGGGGTTACCTATGGCTACACCTTC.

The chain combines TRBV4-2 with TRBJ2-2, with D possibly being TRBD1 (6 bases). The CDR3 is 14 amino acids. V was shortened by 0 bases and J by 9 bases, with 11 bases between the two germline ends. The germline gives CDR1 LGHNA, CDR2 YNFKEQ. This CDR3 is CASSQEGAGRELFF. In DNA, the CDR3 is TGTGCCAGCAGCCAAGAGGGGGCGGGCAGGGAGCTGTTTTTT.

The J gene is TRBJ1-2, the V gene TRBV5-8; D gene unclear. CDR3 length: 14 residues. Trimming removed 8 bases from V and 8 bases from J, with 22 bases in between. Germline CDR1 is SGHTS and CDR2 is YDEGEE. The CDR3 bases are TGTGCCAGGAAGCGCCGGGAGCCAACCGACGGCTACACCTTC. It yields the protein CARKRREPTDGYTF.

This clone was seen just once. The V call is TRBV12-3 or TRBV12-4, the J call TRBJ1-1, with TRBD1 as a possible D gene (5 bases). The CDR3 spans 13 residues. The V and J ends lost 5 bases and 4 bases respectively, with 11 bases between them. As DNA, the CDR3 is TGTGCCAGCAGTCCCACAGGCTCCACTGAAGCTTTCTTT. Translated, it gives CASSPTGSTEAFF.

The J gene is TRBJ1-1, the V gene TRBV7-8; D may be TRBD1 (5 bases). The CDR3 spans 16 residues. Germline CDR1 and CDR2: SGHVS and FQNEAQ. V gave up 7 bases and J gave up 4 bases, with 22 bases separating them. CDR3 region: CASIALFTGIFTEAFF. In nucleotides, the CDR3 is TGTGCCAGCATTGCCCTTTTTACAGGTATTTTCACTGAAGCTTTCTTT.

The chain joins TRBV4-1 to TRBJ2-3; D possibly corresponds to TRBD1 (7 bases). Germline CDR1 is MGHRA and CDR2 is YSYEKL. The CDR3 sequence is 15 residues long. V lost 3 bases, J lost 2 bases, and 12 bases lay in between. The CDR3 loop reads CASSHCRGDTDTQYF. In nucleotides, the CDR3 is TGCGCCAGCAGCCACTGCAGGGGGGACACAGATACGCAGTATTTT.

The chain recombines TRBV4-1 with TRBJ2-2; 14 bases fit TRBD2. This CDR3 has 18 amino acids. V lost 4 bases, J lost 0 bases, and 4 bases stayed unmatched. Germline V CDR1 and CDR2: MGHRA, YSYEKL. CDR3 bases: TGCGCCAGCAGCCCGGGACTAGCGGGGGCATCGAACACCGGGGAGCTGTTTTTT. Translating gives CASSPGLAGASNTGELFF.

This chain connects TRBV29-1 to TRBJ1-1, with D possibly matching TRBD1 (5 bases). From germline, CDR1 is SQVTM and CDR2 ANQGSEA. Trimming took 5 bases from V and 1 from J, leaving 14 bases between them. This CDR3 contains 14 residues. CDR3 sequence (DNA): TGCAGCGTTTGGGTTGAGGGGACGAACACTGAAGCTTTCTTT. Translation: CSVWVEGTNTEAFF.

The chain uses TRBV5-1 and TRBJ2-1; the D gene is possibly TRBD1 (5 bases). V lost 0 bases and J lost 6, with 10 bases in between. This CDR3 contains 14 residues. Germline CDR1 and CDR2: SGHRS and YFSETQ. CDR3 protein: CASSLGQIGNEQFF. The CDR3 coding sequence is TGCGCCAGCAGCTTGGGACAGATTGGCAATGAGCAGTTCTTC.

This chain joins TRBV5-1 and TRBJ1-3; the D is unclear. The V gene lost 0 bases and the J gene lost 0 bases, with 7 bases spanning the gap. The CDR3 length is 15 residues. CDR1 SGHRS and CDR2 YFSETQ come from the germline V gene. The CDR3 spells CASSLDRLSGNTIYF. CDR3 in DNA: TGCGCCAGCAGCTTGGACCGTCTCTCTGGAAACACCATATATTTT.

The chain employs TRBV6-5 and TRBJ2-7, with TRBD2 matching over 13 bases. The V and J ends lost 6 bases and 9 bases, in that order; junction bases with no gene match: 8. The germline V gene has CDR1 MNHEY and CDR2 SVGAGI. There are 14 residues in the CDR3. CDR3 coding DNA: TGTGCCAGCAGAATGTCAGGACTAGCGGGGGCGCAGTACTTC. It codes for CASRMSGLAGAQYF.

The chain uses TRBV5-1 and TRBJ2-3; D uncertain. This CDR3 region has 15 residues. Germline V gives CDR1 SGHRS, CDR2 YFSETQ. The V end lost 4 bases, the J end lost 6 bases, and 18 bases lay between the germline ends. The CDR3 reads CASSATGRPLDTQYF. Written as DNA, the CDR3 is TGCGCCAGCAGCGCGACCGGACGGCCGTTGGATACGCAGTATTTT.

V usage is TRBV2 and J usage is TRBJ2-3; TRBD2 is a possible D gene (6 bases). The V end lost 7 bases, the J end lost 0 bases, and 14 bases lay between the germline ends. CDR1 and CDR2 (germline): SNHLY, FYNNEI. The CDR3 spans 15 residues. CDR3 loop: CASTLGGVSTDTQYF. The CDR3 DNA reads as TGTGCCAGCACCTTGGGCGGGGTAAGCACAGATACGCAGTATTTT.

J is TRBJ1-6 and V is TRBV28; D is unclear. The CDR3 covers 14 residues. V was trimmed by 3 bases and J by 9 bases, leaving 12 bases between them. CDR1 is MDHEN and CDR2 is SYDVKM in the germline V gene. The CDR3 loop reads CASSLAGAVSPLHF. The CDR3 nucleotides are TGTGCCAGCAGTTTGGCCGGAGCAGTTTCACCCCTCCACTTT.

The gene calls are TRBV6-5 and TRBJ2-5, with D possibly being TRBD2 (6 bases). The germline V gene has CDR1 MNHEY and CDR2 SVGAGI. Trimming removed 6 bases at V and 1 base at J, with 12 bases between. The CDR3 has 14 amino acids. The CDR3 sequence: CASSQEGVQETQYF. CDR3 DNA sequence: TGTGCCAGCAGCCAGGAGGGAGTCCAAGAGACCCAGTACTTC.

This clone showed up just once. V gene TRBV5-8 combines with J gene TRBJ1-3, with 7 bases identical to TRBD1. The germline CDR1 and CDR2 sequences are SGHTS and YDEGEE. The CDR3 is 16 residues long. V was clipped by 3 bases and J by 0 bases; unmatched bases: 6. DNA for the CDR3: TGTGCCAGCAGCTCCGGACAGGCGAGCTCTGGAAACACCATATATTTT. Translation: CASSSGQASSGNTIYF.

The genes are TRBV11-2 and TRBJ2-3; tentative D call: TRBD1 (5 bases). CDR1 is SGHAT, CDR2 FQNNGV, per germline. The germline V and J ends were trimmed by 3 bases and 2 bases, with 12 bases remaining between them. The CDR3 is 15 amino acids. The CDR3 region is CASSFTGNPTDTQYF. Here the CDR3 DNA reads TGTGCCAGCAGCTTTACAGGAAACCCCACAGATACGCAGTATTTT.

The V gene is TRBV5-4, the J gene TRBJ1-2, with D uncertain. The CDR3 sequence is 15 residues long. The V end was cut by 0 bases, the J end by 0 bases, with 9 bases between. Germline V gene sequence: CDR1 SGHNT, CDR2 YYREEE (reference sequence). CDR3 residues: CASSLVGRTNYGYTF. CDR3 nucleotides: TGTGCCAGCAGCTTGGTAGGACGGACTAACTATGGCTACACCTTC.

This clone occurred once. V and J are TRBV7-8 and TRBJ1-1; D is uncertain. CDR3 length equals 16 residues. The germline V gene has CDR1 SGHVS and CDR2 FQNEAQ. The V gene lost 1 base and the J gene lost 4 bases, with 16 bases spanning the gap. The CDR3 sequence: CASSLVSGRMVTEAFF. CDR3 in DNA: TGTGCCAGCAGCTTAGTTTCTGGCCGTATGGTCACTGAAGCTTTCTTT.

The rearrangement joins TRBV9 to TRBJ2-7; tentative D call: TRBD2 (6 bases). V lost 6 bases to trimming and J lost 4 bases, with 17 bases between them. The CDR3 is made up of 14 amino acids. The germline V gene has CDR1 SGDLS and CDR2 YYNGEE. The CDR3 here is CASTPEEGVYEQYF. In nucleotides, the CDR3 is TGTGCCAGCACGCCCGAGGAGGGAGTATACGAGCAGTACTTC.

The V and J genes are TRBV2 and TRBJ1-2, with TRBD1 matching over 8 bases. This CDR3 is 15 amino acids long. From germline, CDR1 is SNHLY and CDR2 FYNNEI. With V trimmed by 0 bases and J by 4 bases, 4 bases remained unmatched. CDR3 sequence: CASSEAPGGGYGYTF. DNA of the CDR3: TGTGCCAGCAGTGAAGCGCCAGGGGGCGGCTATGGCTACACCTTC.

J is TRBJ2-6 and V is TRBV11-2; D remains ambiguous. V lost 1 base, J lost 0 bases, and 13 bases lay in between. The CDR3 extends over 18 amino acids. Germline loops: CDR1 SGHAT, CDR2 FQNNGV. The CDR3: CASSLVLSGSSGANVLTF. For the CDR3, the DNA is TGTGCCAGCAGCTTAGTACTATCCGGCAGCTCTGGGGCCAACGTCCTGACTTTC. Supplemented by reference TRBV11-2 and TRBJ2-6, the full variable domain reads EAGVAQSPRYKIIEKRQSVAFWCNPISGHATLYWYQQILGQGPKLLIQFQNNGVVDDSQLPKDRFSAERLKGVDSTLKIQPAKLEDSAVYLCASSLVLSGSSGANVLTFGAGSRLTVL.

The genes are TRBV10-2 and TRBJ2-1; 15 bases match TRBD2. Unmatched junction bases numbered 6, after V lost 3 bases and J lost 6 bases. The CDR3 is 17 residues long. CDR1 is WSHSY and CDR2 is SAAADI in the germline V gene. CDR3 residues: CASSDGTSGRTSNEQFF. Here the CDR3 DNA reads TGCGCCAGCAGTGATGGGACTAGCGGGAGGACTTCCAATGAGCAGTTCTTC.